The 18 T cell receptor beta chains below all came from one sample that was sequenced in a study of blood T cell repertoires in COVID-19. Here immunoSEQ multiplex PCR was the method, and the copy in TCRdb shows in-frame clones only, minus some. The top ten clones hold approximately 3.9% of a sample with approximately 64,000 clones, over 75% of them seen once. The sequencing sample was made of peripheral blood. Source of these receptors: a man between 70 and 80 years old with acute or convalescent COVID-19.

The genes are TRBV5-1 and TRBJ1-4; 7 bases match TRBD1. CDR3 length: 16 residues. The germline V gene has CDR1 SGHRS and CDR2 YFSETQ. J gave up 12 bases and V 4 bases, and 18 bases lay outside the gene matches. This CDR3 is CASSTQPAGPTGELFF. CDR3 nucleotide sequence: TGCGCCAGCAGCACACAGCCCGCGGGGCCTACAGGGGAACTGTTTTTT.

This chain links TRBV16 with TRBJ1-5; 9 bases are shared with TRBD1. The V gene end was trimmed by 4 bases and the J gene end by 6 bases; junction bases not matched to a gene: 10. The length of the CDR3 is 16 residues. The germline V gene has CDR1 KGHSY and CDR2 FQNENV. The CDR3 DNA follows: TGTGCCAGCAGCCCCTATTTACAGGGGGCATCTCAGCCCCAGCATTTT. Protein sequence: CASSPYLQGASQPQHF.

V gene TRBV7-3 combines with J gene TRBJ2-1; 12 positions agree with TRBD2. Trimming cost V 5 bases and J 7 bases; bases outside gene matches: 6. Germline V lookup: CDR1 SGHTA, CDR2 FQGTGA. The CDR3 extends over 15 amino acids. This CDR3 is CASSVTSGGGNEQFF. CDR3 in DNA: TGTGCCAGCAGCGTGACTAGCGGGGGAGGGAATGAGCAGTTCTTC.

The CDR3 DNA reads TGTGCCAGCAGCGGGGACTCTCTGGGGGCCAACGTCCTGACTTTC. This codes for CASSGDSLGANVLTF. V gene TRBV2 combines with J gene TRBJ2-6; tentatively, D is TRBD2 (6 bases). The germline gives CDR1 SNHLY, CDR2 FYNNEI. This CDR3 contains 15 residues. Between the trimmed V and J ends, which lost 6 bases and 4 bases, there was a span of 13 bases.

V and J are TRBV10-3 and TRBJ1-5; D unclear. Germline V gene sequence: CDR1 ENHRY, CDR2 SYGVKD. V lost 2 bases and J 11 bases, leaving 7 bases between the germline ends. This CDR3 has 11 amino acids. The CDR3 coding sequence is TGTGCCATCAGTGAGGGAGGTACCCAGCATTTT. The encoded protein is CAISEGGTQHF.

J is TRBJ2-7 and V is TRBV6-5; 8 bases agree with TRBD2. Trimming took 0 bases from V and 6 from J; bases not matched to a gene: 10. This CDR3 has 16 amino acids. The V gene's germline CDR1 is MNHEY and CDR2 SVGAGI. CDR3 nucleotide sequence: TGTGCCAGCAGTTACTCTACGGGGGGGCTTGTAGTCGAGCAGTACTTC. Translation gives CASSYSTGGLVVEQYF.

CDR3 nucleotide sequence: TGTGCCAGCAGTCCAGGACATACCTACGAGCAGTACTTC. Translated: CASSPGHTYEQYF. The chain has TRBV27 and TRBJ2-7; D is perhaps TRBD1 (5 bases). Germline V CDR1 and CDR2: MNHEY, SMNVEV (reference sequence). The CDR3 spans 13 residues. V was cut by 5 bases and J by 2 bases, with 10 bases left in between.

With respect to this clone: This specimen includes other DNA sequences encoding the same CDR3. Here the CDR3 DNA reads TGTGCCAGCTCACCGGGACAAGGGGACGAGCAGTACTTC. Residues: CASSPGQGDEQYF. The chain employs TRBV18 and TRBJ2-7, with D possibly matching TRBD1 (6 bases). The CDR3 has 13 amino acids. Trimming pared 3 bases from V and 5 bases from J, leaving 11 bases between. The germline gives CDR1 KGHSH, CDR2 LQKENI.

The rearrangement uses TRBV28 and TRBJ1-2; no firm D call. The CDR3 consists of 13 residues. Germline V gene lookup returns CDR1 MDHEN and CDR2 SYDVKM. Trimming took off 3 bases at V and 4 bases at J, with 9 bases between the two ends. CDR3 protein: CASSLVRIYGYTF. CDR3 nucleotides: TGTGCCAGCAGTTTGGTCAGGATCTATGGCTACACCTTC.

J is TRBJ2-5 and V is TRBV7-9, with D unresolved. Trimming removed 5 bases from V and 2 bases from J, with 9 bases in between. Germline V lookup: CDR1 SEHNR, CDR2 FQNEAQ (reference sequence). This CDR3 has 13 amino acids. As DNA, the CDR3 is TGTGCCAGCAGCCACCGGGTACAAGAGACCCAGTACTTC. Its protein is CASSHRVQETQYF. Full variable domain (remainder filled in from reference TRBV7-9 and TRBJ2-5): DTGVSQNPRHKITKRGQNVTFRCDPISEHNRLYWYRQTLGQGPEFLTYFQNEAQLEKSRLLSDRFSAERPKGSFSTLEIQRTEQGDSAMYLCASSHRVQETQYFGPGTRLLVL.

V usage is TRBV4-1 and J usage is TRBJ1-4; TRBD1 matches at 9 bases. The CDR3 contains 16 residues. After removal of 6 bases from V and 3 bases from J, the junction contained 8 bases not matched to a gene. Germline V gene lookup returns CDR1 MGHRA and CDR2 YSYEKL. The CDR3 sequence is CASRPGQGRANEKLFF. Here the CDR3 DNA reads TGCGCCAGCAGACCGGGACAGGGCCGGGCTAATGAAAAACTGTTTTTT.

The V call is TRBV6-5, the J call TRBJ2-5, with TRBD2 matching 9 bases. Trimming at V came to 10 bases and at J to 2 bases, leaving 11 bases not matched to a gene. Germline-derived CDR1 and CDR2 are MNHEY and SVGAGI. This CDR3 has 15 amino acids. CDR3 coding DNA: TGTGCCACCTCAGCGAGCGGGGGGCTTCAAGAGACCCAGTACTTC. Translating it yields CATSASGGLQETQYF.

The chain carries TRBV5-6 and TRBJ2-2; 10 nucleotides line up with TRBD1. Trimming took 1 base from V and 6 from J; bases not matched to a gene: 9. This CDR3 has 17 residues. The germline gives CDR1 SGHDT, CDR2 YYEEEE. CDR3 region: CASSLRRTGGKAGELFF. The CDR3 DNA sequence: TGTGCCAGCAGCTTGAGGCGGACAGGGGGGAAGGCCGGGGAGCTGTTTTTT.

DNA for the CDR3: TGCGCCAGCAGCCAAGGAGCGGGGGGGCTCAACCTACAAGAGACCCAGTACTTC. Translation: CASSQGAGGLNLQETQYF. This chain connects TRBV4-1 to TRBJ2-5; 10 bases agree with TRBD2. With V trimmed by 1 base and J by 2 bases, 10 bases remained unmatched. Per germline, CDR1 MGHRA and CDR2 YSYEKL. The CDR3 has 18 residues.

This clone was observed once. The chain has TRBV19 and TRBJ2-1; TRBD1 aligns across 9 bases. The CDR3 extends over 17 amino acids. V lost 3 bases to trimming and J lost 2 bases; unmatched junction nucleotides: 8. Germline CDR1 LNHDA, CDR2 SQIVND (reference sequence). The CDR3 DNA reads TGTGCCAGTAGTATGAGGGGACAGGGAGGGCCCTACAATGAGCAGTTCTTC. Translation gives CASSMRGQGGPYNEQFF.

This clone has just a few counts. J is TRBJ2-6 and V is TRBV4-3; D not certain. The CDR3 totals 18 residues. Trimming cost V 0 bases and J 2 bases, with 14 bases left between them. Per germline, CDR1 LGHNA and CDR2 YSLEER. The CDR3 here is CASSQESLGYAGANVLTF. CDR3 sequence (DNA): TGCGCCAGCAGCCAAGAGTCGCTAGGTTACGCTGGGGCCAACGTCCTGACTTTC.

This clone has just one count. J is TRBJ2-3 and V is TRBV5-1, with 8 bases that match TRBD2. The CDR3 totals 15 residues. The V gene end was trimmed by 3 bases and the J gene end by 0 bases; junction bases not matched to a gene: 3. Germline lookup yields CDR1 SGHRS and CDR2 YFSETQ. The CDR3 reads CASSWAGGSTDTQYF. The DNA for the CDR3 is TGCGCCAGCAGCTGGGCGGGGGGAAGCACAGATACGCAGTATTTT.

This rearrangement joins TRBV4-3 to TRBJ1-5; the match to TRBD1 covers 8 bases. Germline V CDR1 and CDR2: LGHNA, YSLEER. The CDR3 has 16 amino acids. After removal of 0 bases from V and 5 bases from J, the junction contained 6 bases not matched to a gene. The CDR3 reads CASSQDAQGADQPQHF. For the CDR3, the DNA is TGCGCCAGCAGCCAAGATGCGCAGGGGGCCGATCAGCCCCAGCATTTT.